The 29 T cell receptor beta chains below were found in one sample sequenced in a study of shared clonotypes between healthy human individuals. Sequencing was performed with immunoSEQ multiplex PCR; in TCRdb, only in-frame clones are kept and a portion is missing. The table shows 2 million to 2.5 million clones, with approximately 95% occurring only once. The sequencing sample was made of naive CD4+ T cells sorted from blood. Sample subset: CD45RA+ positively selected. These receptors all stem from a young man in good health.

Note on this clone: The sample contains more than one DNA sequence encoding this CDR3. The gene calls are TRBV7-9 and TRBJ1-4; 9 nucleotides align to TRBD1. The CDR3 extends over 15 amino acids. With 4 bases clipped from V and 5 bases from J, the junction kept 5 bases outside the gene matches. The germline CDR1 and CDR2 sequences are SEHNR and FQNEAQ (reference sequence). The CDR3 DNA reads as TGTGCCAGCAGCTCCCGGGACAGGGAAAATGAAAAACTGTTTTTT. Translating it yields CASSSRDRENEKLFF.

The chain joins TRBV2 to TRBJ1-1; 8 bases are a match to TRBD1. In germline, CDR1 is SNHLY, CDR2 FYNNEI. The CDR3 length is 15 residues. V shed 6 bases and J 4 bases; nucleotides not matched to a gene: 10. CDR3 protein: CASSILTGAGTEAFF. The CDR3 coding sequence is TGTGCCAGCAGCATCCTGACAGGGGCCGGCACTGAAGCTTTCTTT. The variable domain in full, completed from reference TRBV2 and TRBJ1-1, reads EPEVTQTPSHQVTQMGQEVILRCVPISNHLYFYWYRQILGQKVEFLVSFYNNEISEKSEIFDDQFSVERPDGSNFTLKIRSTKLEDSAMYFCASSILTGAGTEAFFGQGTRLTVV.

V gene TRBV7-2 combines with J gene TRBJ2-7; 7 nucleotides match TRBD2. The CDR3 runs to 15 residues. With 7 bases clipped from V and 5 bases from J, the junction kept 14 bases outside the gene matches. CDR1 and CDR2 (germline): SGHTA, FQGNSA. CDR3 DNA sequence: TGTGCCAGCACCTGGGATGGACGGCGGGGGAACGAGCAGTACTTC. Translated, it gives CASTWDGRRGNEQYF.

V gene TRBV30 combines with J gene TRBJ1-2; D ambiguous. In germline, CDR1 is GTSNPN, CDR2 SVGIG (reference sequence). The CDR3 has 13 amino acids. Trimming took off 1 base at V and 6 bases at J, with 12 bases between the two ends. The CDR3 loop reads CAWSETTVNGYTF. Here the CDR3 DNA reads TGTGCCTGGAGTGAAACAACAGTAAATGGCTACACCTTC. Drawing the rest from reference TRBV30 and TRBJ1-2, the complete variable domain is SQTIHQWPATLVQPVGSPLSLECTVEGTSNPNLYWYRQAAGRGLQLLFYSVGIGQISSEVPQNLSASRPQDRQFILSSKKLLLSDSGFYLCAWSETTVNGYTFGSGTRLTVV.

V usage is TRBV11-1 and J usage is TRBJ1-3; TRBD1 might be the D (5 bases). The CDR3 totals 16 residues. Trimming removed 2 bases at V and 2 bases at J, with 13 bases between. From germline, CDR1 is SGHAT and CDR2 FQDESV (reference sequence). This chain's CDR3 is CASSLQGAMTGNTIYF. CDR3 coding DNA: TGTGCCAGCAGCTTACAGGGCGCCATGACTGGAAACACCATATATTTT.

This clone was detected only once. V usage is TRBV28 and J usage is TRBJ2-4; 7 bases align to TRBD1. Germline values: CDR1 MDHEN, CDR2 SYDVKM. J was trimmed by 6 bases and V by 2 bases; bases with no gene match: 1. There are 13 residues in the CDR3. CDR3 nucleotide sequence: TGTGCCAGCAGTTTAGGGACAGTAAACATTCAGTACTTC. Translation gives CASSLGTVNIQYF.

This chain connects TRBV5-1 to TRBJ1-2, with unresolved D. CDR3 size: 15 residues. Deletions cut 0 bases from V and 1 base from J, with 10 bases between. CDR1 and CDR2 (germline): SGHRS, YFSETQ. The CDR3 DNA reads as TGCGCCAGCAGCTTGGCCTTATCAGATAACTATGGCTACACCTTC. This gives the protein CASSLALSDNYGYTF.

The chain recombines TRBV29-1 with TRBJ1-1, with D unclear. V was pared by 6 bases and J by 1 base, with 9 bases between. The CDR3 is made up of 12 amino acids. Germline V CDR1 and CDR2: SQVTM, ANQGSEA. In DNA, the CDR3 is TGCAGCGTCTCCCGGGAGAACACTGAAGCTTTCTTT. Its translation is CSVSRENTEAFF.

The chain has TRBV7-6 and TRBJ2-7, with TRBD2 matching over 7 bases. Trimming removed 1 base from V and 4 bases from J; junction bases left unmatched: 7. The CDR3 length is 15 residues. CDR1 is SGHVS, CDR2 FNYEAQ, per germline. The CDR3 is CASSLGGREGYEQYF. CDR3 nucleotides: TGTGCCAGCAGCTTAGGTGGAAGGGAGGGATACGAGCAGTACTTC.

The V gene is TRBV5-1, the J gene TRBJ2-2; 8 bases line up with TRBD1. The V gene end was trimmed by 4 bases and the J gene end by 5 bases; junction bases not matched to a gene: 7. The germline CDR1 and CDR2 sequences are SGHRS and YFSETQ. CDR3 length: 15 amino acids. The CDR3 DNA sequence: TGCGCCAGCAGCCCTATGACAGGGGAGACCGGGGAGCTGTTTTTT. The encoded protein is CASSPMTGETGELFF.

V and J are TRBV19 and TRBJ1-4; no clear D. Trimming pared 4 bases from V and 8 bases from J, leaving 14 bases between. Germline V gives CDR1 LNHDA, CDR2 SQIVND (reference sequence). CDR3 length: 14 residues. Written as DNA, the CDR3 is TGTGCCAGTAGTAGTAGTGAATCGACGGAAAAACTGTTTTTT. Its protein is CASSSSESTEKLFF.

This chain links TRBV6-1 with TRBJ1-5; 7 bases are a match to TRBD1. In germline, CDR1 is MNHNS, CDR2 SASEGT. The CDR3 spans 13 residues. Trimming at V came to 7 bases and at J to 9 bases, leaving 9 bases not matched to a gene. CDR3 nucleotide sequence: TGTGCCAGCAAGACGGGACAGTTTCTGCCCCAGCATTTT. It encodes CASKTGQFLPQHF.

The chain couples TRBV11-3 to TRBJ1-3; D is perhaps TRBD1 (5 bases). The CDR3 runs to 15 residues. V was shortened by 1 base and J by 0 bases, with 7 bases between the two germline ends. Germline-derived CDR1 and CDR2 are SGHNT and YENEEA. The CDR3 sequence: CASSLGGRSGNTIYF. CDR3 nucleotides: TGTGCCAGCAGCTTAGGGGGACGCTCTGGAAACACCATATATTTT.

The chain links TRBV30 to TRBJ1-2, with D perhaps TRBD1 (5 bases). CDR1 is GTSNPN and CDR2 is SVGIG in the germline V gene (reference sequence). The CDR3 covers 14 residues. Trimming took off 5 bases at V and 1 base at J, with 14 bases between the two ends. CDR3 in amino acids: CAWQGHADNYGYTF. DNA of the CDR3: TGTGCCTGGCAGGGCCATGCCGATAACTATGGCTACACCTTC.

The gene calls are TRBV25-1 and TRBJ2-7, with TRBD1 identical over 9 bases. Germline lookup yields CDR1 MGHDK and CDR2 SYGVNS. The CDR3 is 15 residues long. J lost 2 bases, V lost 0 bases, and 2 bases had no gene match. The CDR3, as DNA: TGTGCCAGCAGTGAATACAGGACAGGGGCCTACGAGCAGTACTTC. Translated: CASSEYRTGAYEQYF.

The chain joins TRBV30 to TRBJ1-5; D remains unclear. The CDR3 totals 13 residues. The germline gives CDR1 GTSNPN, CDR2 SVGIG (reference sequence). V gave up 2 bases and J gave up 0 bases, with 5 bases separating them. As DNA, the CDR3 is TGTGCCTGGAGTAGCTATAGCAATCAGCCCCAGCATTTT. Translation gives CAWSSYSNQPQHF.

The chain combines TRBV27 with TRBJ2-5; 10 bases match TRBD2. Germline loops: CDR1 MNHEY, CDR2 SMNVEV (reference sequence). Trimming cost V 6 bases and J 5 bases; bases outside gene matches: 9. This CDR3 spans 15 amino acids. Written as DNA, the CDR3 is TGTGCCAGCAGCCAAAGGCGAGCGGGAGGGGAGACCCAGTACTTC. Its translation is CASSQRRAGGETQYF.

The genes are TRBV28 and TRBJ2-5, with 10 bases aligning to TRBD2. Germline V CDR1 and CDR2: MDHEN, SYDVKM. V was pared by 5 bases and J by 3 bases, with 9 bases of the junction left unmatched. This CDR3 has 16 residues. CDR3 region: CASSLGLAETKETQYF. The CDR3 nucleotides are TGTGCCAGCAGTCTTGGACTAGCGGAAACCAAAGAGACCCAGTACTTC.

A remark on this clone: The sample has other DNA sequences that encode this CDR3 too. The gene calls are TRBV6-5 and TRBJ2-2, with D possibly matching TRBD1 (6 bases). The CDR3 is made up of 13 amino acids. Trimming took off 7 bases at V and 2 bases at J, with 8 bases between the two ends. CDR1 and CDR2 (germline): MNHEY, SVGAGI. The DNA for the CDR3 is TGTGCCAGCACCAGGGGAAACACCGGGGAGCTGTTTTTT. Its translation: CASTRGNTGELFF.

The chain carries TRBV10-2 and TRBJ2-2; D not certain. Trimming shortened V by 4 bases and J by 4 bases, and 7 bases separated the two germline ends. CDR3 length: 13 residues. CDR1 and CDR2 from the germline V gene are WSHSY and SAAADI. CDR3 in DNA: TGCGCCAGCAGTGTATTCCCCACCGGGGAGCTGTTTTTT. The encoded protein is CASSVFPTGELFF.

J is TRBJ2-5 and V is TRBV7-9, with TRBD1 matching 7 bases. J gave up 1 base and V 2 bases, and 10 bases lay outside the gene matches. CDR3 length: 17 residues. Germline CDR1 and CDR2: SEHNR and FQNEAQ (reference sequence). The CDR3 DNA reads as TGTGCCAGCAGCTTATGGACAGGCGCTAACCTCCAAGAGACCCAGTACTTC. Translating gives CASSLWTGANLQETQYF.

The J gene is TRBJ1-5, the V gene TRBV4-1; no clear D. Germline V lookup: CDR1 MGHRA, CDR2 YSYEKL. V was pared by 1 base and J by 0 bases, with 13 bases between. This CDR3 has 17 amino acids. The DNA of the CDR3 is TGCGCCAGCAGCCAAGTTCTTGCAGCTAATAGCAATCAGCCCCAGCATTTT. Protein product: CASSQVLAANSNQPQHF.

This chain uses TRBV9 with TRBJ2-1, with TRBD2 matching 10 bases. Trimming at V came to 2 bases and at J to 9 bases, leaving 8 bases not matched to a gene. Germline values: CDR1 SGDLS, CDR2 YYNGEE. The CDR3 length is 15 residues. In nucleotides, the CDR3 is TGTGCCAGCAGCGTTTCCAGCGGGAGGGCCGGTGAGCAGTTCTTC. Its translation: CASSVSSGRAGEQFF. Looking up the rest from reference TRBV9 and TRBJ2-1 gives the full variable domain: DSGVTQTPKHLITATGQRVTLRCSPRSGDLSVYWYQQSLDQGLQFLIQYYNGEERAKGNILERFSAQQFPDLHSELNLSSLELGDSALYFCASSVSSGRAGEQFFGPGTRLTVL.

The genes are TRBV20-1 and TRBJ1-2; D unresolved. This CDR3 has 11 amino acids. The germline V and J ends were trimmed by 2 bases and 2 bases, with 3 bases remaining between them. In germline, CDR1 is DFQATT, CDR2 SNEGSKA (reference sequence). CDR3 loop: CSARQNYGYTF. Here the CDR3 DNA reads TGCAGTGCTAGACAAAACTATGGCTACACCTTC.

The J gene is TRBJ2-2, the V gene TRBV11-3; maybe TRBD2 (5 bases). Trimming took off 5 bases at V and 6 bases at J, with 13 bases between the two ends. The CDR3 has 14 residues. The germline V gene encodes CDR1 SGHNT and CDR2 YENEEA. DNA for the CDR3: TGTGCCAGCAGCCGGCTAGCTCAGCCCGGGGAGCTGTTTTTT. Translating it yields CASSRLAQPGELFF.

V gene TRBV7-9 combines with J gene TRBJ2-5; 7 nucleotides agree with TRBD2. Trimming at V came to 3 bases and at J to 4 bases, leaving 5 bases not matched to a gene. Germline CDR1 SEHNR, CDR2 FQNEAQ (reference sequence). CDR3 length equals 14 residues. This chain's CDR3 is CASSLPVAGETQYF. CDR3 bases: TGTGCCAGCAGCTTGCCCGTAGCGGGAGAGACCCAGTACTTC.

The chain joins TRBV30 to TRBJ2-2; a weak D match, TRBD1 (6 bases). Per germline, CDR1 GTSNPN and CDR2 SVGIG (reference sequence). Trimming took off 5 bases at V and 2 bases at J, with 15 bases between the two ends. This CDR3 comprises 15 residues. The CDR3 bases are TGTGCCTGGCTTTTTGGGACACGAAACACCGGGGAGCTGTTTTTT. Encoded protein: CAWLFGTRNTGELFF.

The chain recombines TRBV7-9 with TRBJ2-7; TRBD2 aligns across 7 bases. This CDR3 comprises 14 residues. V dropped 5 bases and J dropped 2; count of bases not matched to a gene: 6. Per germline, CDR1 SEHNR and CDR2 FQNEAQ (reference sequence). The CDR3 nucleotides read TGTGCCAGCAGCACTAGCGTATACCCCTACGAGCAGTACTTC. Translation: CASSTSVYPYEQYF. Complete variable domain (other parts from reference TRBV7-9 and TRBJ2-7): DTGVSQNPRHKITKRGQNVTFRCDPISEHNRLYWYRQTLGQGPEFLTYFQNEAQLEKSRLLSDRFSAERPKGSFSTLEIQRTEQGDSAMYLCASSTSVYPYEQYFGPGTRLTVT.

The V call is TRBV2, the J call TRBJ2-3; TRBD2 is a possible D gene (6 bases). Germline lookup yields CDR1 SNHLY and CDR2 FYNNEI. The CDR3 totals 14 residues. The V and J ends lost 6 bases and 2 bases respectively, with 12 bases between them. CDR3: CASRLALNTDTQYF. DNA for the CDR3: TGTGCCAGCAGACTAGCCCTGAACACAGATACGCAGTATTTT. Filled out from reference TRBV2 and TRBJ2-3, the complete variable domain reads EPEVTQTPSHQVTQMGQEVILRCVPISNHLYFYWYRQILGQKVEFLVSFYNNEISEKSEIFDDQFSVERPDGSNFTLKIRSTKLEDSAMYFCASRLALNTDTQYFGPGTRLTVL.